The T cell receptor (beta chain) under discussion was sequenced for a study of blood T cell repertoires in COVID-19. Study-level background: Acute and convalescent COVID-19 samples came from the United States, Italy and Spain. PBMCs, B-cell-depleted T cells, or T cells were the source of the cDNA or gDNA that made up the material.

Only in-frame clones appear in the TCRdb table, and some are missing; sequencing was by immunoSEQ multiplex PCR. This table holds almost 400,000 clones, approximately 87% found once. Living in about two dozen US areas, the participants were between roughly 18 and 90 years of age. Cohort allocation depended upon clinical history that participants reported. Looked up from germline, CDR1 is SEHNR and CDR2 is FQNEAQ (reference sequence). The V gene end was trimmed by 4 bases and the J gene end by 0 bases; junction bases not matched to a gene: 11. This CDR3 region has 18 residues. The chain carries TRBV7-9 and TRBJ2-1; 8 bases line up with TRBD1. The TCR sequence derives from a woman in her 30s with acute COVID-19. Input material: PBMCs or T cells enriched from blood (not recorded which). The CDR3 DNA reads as TGTGCCAGCAGCTCCCTCGGGGCAGGGGGCAGCTCCTACAATGAGCAGTTCTTC. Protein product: CASSSLGAGGSSYNEQFF.